This is a list of T cell receptor beta chains from one sample in a study of cytomegalovirus exposure and HLA in healthy donors. Sequenced by immunoSEQ multiplex PCR; TCRdb stores in-frame clones only, minus some. This sample has around 220,000 clones, with less than 85% found just once. The material sequenced was PBMCs. Receptors originate from a girl aged 2-15 years in good health and CMV-seronegative. The CDR3 runs from the conserved cysteine through the conserved F or W. The D gene is left open where the match is weak. Clone size is shown for a subset of rows, as once, few, many or a class of expanded clone.

V gene: TRBV4-2; clone size: once; CDR3 length: 15; D gene: TRBD2; J gene: TRBJ2-7; CDR3 DNA: TGTGCCAGCAGCCAAAACCCTAGCGGGGCCTACGAGCAGTACTTC; CDR3 protein: CASSQNPSGAYEQYF
V gene: TRBV19; clone size: -; CDR3 length: 13; D gene: TRBD2; J gene: TRBJ2-1; CDR3 DNA: TGTGCCAGTACTAGCGGGATCTACAATGAGCAGTTCTTC; CDR3 protein: CASTSGIYNEQFF
V gene: TRBV6-1; clone size: once; CDR3 length: 14; D gene: -; J gene: TRBJ1-1; CDR3 DNA: TGTGCCAGCAGTGCCGAACACATGAACACTGAAGCTTTCTTT; CDR3 protein: CASSAEHMNTEAFF
V gene: TRBV29-1; clone size: -; CDR3 length: 13; D gene: -; J gene: TRBJ1-5; CDR3 DNA: TGCAGCGTTGCGGACAATAGGAATCAGCCCCAGCATTTT; CDR3 protein: CSVADNRNQPQHF
V gene: TRBV29-1; clone size: -; CDR3 length: 14; D gene: TRBD1; J gene: TRBJ2-3; CDR3 DNA: TGCAGCGGGGGGTCGGGACAGCTCACAGATACGCAGTATTTT; CDR3 protein: CSGGSGQLTDTQYF
V gene: TRBV4-1; clone size: -; CDR3 length: 17; D gene: TRBD1; J gene: TRBJ2-5; CDR3 DNA: TGCGCCAGCAGCCAAGAACCCGTGGGACAGGAAAGAGAGACCCAGTACTTC; CDR3 protein: CASSQEPVGQERETQYF
V gene: TRBV10-3; clone size: -; CDR3 length: 14; D gene: TRBD2; J gene: TRBJ2-5; CDR3 DNA: TGTGCCATCAGCGTGGGGAGGGTCGGAGAGACCCAGTACTTC; CDR3 protein: CAISVGRVGETQYF
V gene: TRBV5-4; clone size: -; CDR3 length: 15; D gene: TRBD1; J gene: TRBJ1-5; CDR3 DNA: TGTGCCAGCAGCTCCGGGACAGGAATCAATCAGCCCCAGCATTTT; CDR3 protein: CASSSGTGINQPQHF
V gene: TRBV4-1; clone size: -; CDR3 length: 16; D gene: -; J gene: TRBJ1-1; CDR3 DNA: TGCGCCAGCAGCCAGACATTGGTCTCGATGAACACTGAAGCTTTCTTT; CDR3 protein: CASSQTLVSMNTEAFF
V gene: TRBV6-5; clone size: few; CDR3 length: 15; D gene: TRBD2; J gene: TRBJ2-4; CDR3 DNA: TGTGCCAGCAGTCCCTCATGGACGGCGGGGGTTGTTCAGTACTTC; CDR3 protein: CASSPSWTAGVVQYF
V gene: TRBV12-1; clone size: -; CDR3 length: 14; D gene: -; J gene: TRBJ1-1; CDR3 DNA: TGTGCCGGCAGCTTGAAGGTGGGGGCCCCTGAAGCTTTCTTT; CDR3 protein: CAGSLKVGAPEAFF
V gene: TRBV7-9; clone size: -; CDR3 length: 13; D gene: -; J gene: TRBJ2-7; CDR3 DNA: TGTGCCAGCAGCTCCGAGGGTGCCTACGAGCAGTACTTC; CDR3 protein: CASSSEGAYEQYF
V gene: TRBV4-2; clone size: -; CDR3 length: 18; D gene: TRBD2; J gene: TRBJ2-7; CDR3 DNA: TGTGCCAGCAGCCAAGAGGTCCTGGCTAGCGGGAGCAGCTACGAGCAGTACTTC; CDR3 protein: CASSQEVLASGSSYEQYF
V gene: TRBV9; clone size: -; CDR3 length: 15; D gene: -; J gene: TRBJ1-1; CDR3 DNA: TGTGCCAGCAGCGTAGGGCGGGGGACGAGCACTGAAGCTTTCTTT; CDR3 protein: CASSVGRGTSTEAFF
V gene: TRBV7-9; clone size: -; CDR3 length: 14; D gene: TRBD1; J gene: TRBJ1-1; CDR3 DNA: TGTGCCAGCAGCGTCAGCGAGAAAAGGGACAGCGCTTTCTTT; CDR3 protein: CASSVSEKRDSAFF
V gene: TRBV16; clone size: -; CDR3 length: 16; D gene: -; J gene: TRBJ2-3; CDR3 DNA: TGTGCCAGCAGCCATCCGGGAAAAACTAGCACAGATACGCAGTATTTT; CDR3 protein: CASSHPGKTSTDTQYF
V gene: TRBV19; clone size: -; CDR3 length: 16; D gene: TRBD1; J gene: TRBJ2-5; CDR3 DNA: TGTGCCAGTAGTATAGAGGACAGGGGGGGCCAAGAGACCCAGTACTTC; CDR3 protein: CASSIEDRGGQETQYF
V gene: TRBV12-5; clone size: -; CDR3 length: 16; D gene: TRBD1; J gene: TRBJ1-2; CDR3 DNA: TGTGCTAGTGGTTTGGCCGGGACAGGGTTCAACTATGGCTACACCTTC; CDR3 protein: CASGLAGTGFNYGYTF
V gene: TRBV10-3; clone size: -; CDR3 length: 16; D gene: TRBD1; J gene: TRBJ1-2; CDR3 DNA: TGTGCCATCAGTGAGTCGACCCTACGGGACAGCCATGGCTACACCTTC; CDR3 protein: CAISESTLRDSHGYTF
V gene: TRBV5-1; clone size: -; CDR3 length: 18; D gene: TRBD2; J gene: TRBJ2-5; CDR3 DNA: TGCGCCAGCAGCTTGGTACCGCTAGCGGGGGATCCTCAAGAGACCCAGTACTTC; CDR3 protein: CASSLVPLAGDPQETQYF
V gene: TRBV7-9; clone size: few; CDR3 length: 11; D gene: -; J gene: TRBJ2-7; CDR3 DNA: TGTGCCAGCAGCCTAGAACAGGAGCAGTACTTC; CDR3 protein: CASSLEQEQYF
V gene: TRBV6-1; clone size: -; CDR3 length: 14; D gene: -; J gene: TRBJ2-7; CDR3 DNA: TGTGCCAGCGGGTGGGCTAGCGTGTCCTACGAGCAGTACTTC; CDR3 protein: CASGWASVSYEQYF
V gene: TRBV2; clone size: -; CDR3 length: 16; D gene: -; J gene: TRBJ1-6; CDR3 DNA: TGTGCCAGCAGTTCCGGGGGGGGCGGCTGGAATTCACCCCTCCACTTT; CDR3 protein: CASSSGGGGWNSPLHF
V gene: TRBV6-6; clone size: -; CDR3 length: 15; D gene: TRBD2; J gene: TRBJ2-3; CDR3 DNA: TGTGCCAGCAGTCCGACTAGCGGGGGAACAGATACGCAGTATTTT; CDR3 protein: CASSPTSGGTDTQYF
V gene: TRBV2; clone size: once; CDR3 length: 17; D gene: TRBD2; J gene: TRBJ2-5; CDR3 DNA: TGTGCCAGCAGTGGGCGACTAGCGGGGGGGCCATGGGAGACCCAGTACTTC; CDR3 protein: CASSGRLAGGPWETQYF
V gene: TRBV6-6; clone size: -; CDR3 length: 15; D gene: TRBD1; J gene: TRBJ1-1; CDR3 DNA: TGTGCCAGCAGCTCGTCGGACAGGGCGGACACTGAAGCTTTCTTT; CDR3 protein: CASSSSDRADTEAFF
V gene: TRBV7-9; clone size: -; CDR3 length: 12; D gene: -; J gene: TRBJ2-5; CDR3 DNA: TGTGCCAGCAGCTCAAACGGGGAGACCCAGTACTTC; CDR3 protein: CASSSNGETQYF
V gene: TRBV2; clone size: -; CDR3 length: 12; D gene: TRBD1; J gene: TRBJ1-2; CDR3 DNA: TGTGCCAGCGGGAACAGGGGCTATGGCTACACCTTC; CDR3 protein: CASGNRGYGYTF
V gene: TRBV15; clone size: -; CDR3 length: 17; D gene: TRBD2; J gene: TRBJ2-7; CDR3 DNA: TGTGCCACCAGCAGAGAAGGGGTACTAGCGGGCAGCTACGAGCAGTACTTC; CDR3 protein: CATSREGVLAGSYEQYF
V gene: TRBV5-1; clone size: -; CDR3 length: 16; D gene: TRBD1; J gene: TRBJ2-2; CDR3 DNA: TGCGCCAGCAGCTTATATCCGGGACAGGGGATTGAGGAGCTGTTTTTT; CDR3 protein: CASSLYPGQGIEELFF
V gene: TRBV15; clone size: -; CDR3 length: 14; D gene: -; J gene: TRBJ1-3; CDR3 DNA: TGTGCCACCAGCATTGAGGGTTCTGGAAACACCATATATTTT; CDR3 protein: CATSIEGSGNTIYF
V gene: TRBV7-9; clone size: -; CDR3 length: 12; D gene: -; J gene: TRBJ2-7; CDR3 DNA: TGTGCCAGCAGCTTAGCGGGAGACGAGCAGTACTTC; CDR3 protein: CASSLAGDEQYF
V gene: TRBV2; clone size: -; CDR3 length: 15; D gene: TRBD1; J gene: TRBJ1-2; CDR3 DNA: TGTGCCAGCAGTGAAGGAACAGGGGAAGAAAATGGCTACACCTTC; CDR3 protein: CASSEGTGEENGYTF
V gene: TRBV7-2; clone size: few; CDR3 length: 14; D gene: TRBD1; J gene: TRBJ2-7; CDR3 DNA: TGTGCCAGCAGCGGGGACAGTTCCTCCTACGAGCAGTACTTC; CDR3 protein: CASSGDSSSYEQYF
V gene: TRBV7-9; clone size: -; CDR3 length: 14; D gene: -; J gene: TRBJ1-5; CDR3 DNA: TGTGCCAGCAGCCACCAGACGGGGAGTCAGCCCCAGCATTTT; CDR3 protein: CASSHQTGSQPQHF
V gene: TRBV6-1; clone size: -; CDR3 length: 15; D gene: TRBD1; J gene: TRBJ1-2; CDR3 DNA: TGTGCCAGCAGTGGGACAGGGCGCCAAGTAGGTGGCTACACCTTC; CDR3 protein: CASSGTGRQVGGYTF
V gene: TRBV18; clone size: -; CDR3 length: 14; D gene: -; J gene: TRBJ2-5; CDR3 DNA: TGTGCCAGCTCACCCCGGGAGCTACAAGAGACCCAGTACTTC; CDR3 protein: CASSPRELQETQYF
V gene: TRBV5-1; clone size: -; CDR3 length: 16; D gene: TRBD2; J gene: TRBJ2-3; CDR3 DNA: TGCGCCAGCAGCTTAAAACCTAGCGGGGGAACAGATACGCAGTATTTT; CDR3 protein: CASSLKPSGGTDTQYF
V gene: TRBV6-1; clone size: -; CDR3 length: 16; D gene: TRBD2; J gene: TRBJ2-1; CDR3 DNA: TGTGCCAGCAGTGACCTAAGGGTAGCGGGTCCGAATGAGCAGTTCTTC; CDR3 protein: CASSDLRVAGPNEQFF
V gene: TRBV30; clone size: -; CDR3 length: 13; D gene: -; J gene: TRBJ2-1; CDR3 DNA: TGTGCCTGGACAGGGTATTCCTACAATGAGCAGTTCTTC; CDR3 protein: CAWTGYSYNEQFF